This T cell receptor beta chain was profiled in a study of CD8 T cells in Susac syndrome. When the RNA was reverse transcribed, random hexamers were used with an input of roughly 0.45 to 1 ug. In TCRdb, the immunoSEQ multiplex PCR reads were re-called with MiXCR into one record per CDR3 protein. Here the sample spans some 48,000 distinct CDR3 sequences, nearly 95% being singletons. TCR beta sequences were obtained from blood CD8+ and CD4+ T cells. Germline CDR1 LNHDA, CDR2 SQIVND (reference sequence). Trimming removed 10 bases from V and 3 bases from J, with 16 bases in between. The CDR3 has 13 residues.

The chain joins TRBV19 to TRBJ2-7, with a weak D call TRBD2 (5 bases). Sequencing input: CD8+ T cells from PBMCs. The origin of this receptor is a human donor in good health. CDR3 in amino acids: CATSSEVGYEQYF. CDR3 nucleotides: TGTGCCACTAGCTCGGAGGTAGGCTACGAGCAGTACTTC.